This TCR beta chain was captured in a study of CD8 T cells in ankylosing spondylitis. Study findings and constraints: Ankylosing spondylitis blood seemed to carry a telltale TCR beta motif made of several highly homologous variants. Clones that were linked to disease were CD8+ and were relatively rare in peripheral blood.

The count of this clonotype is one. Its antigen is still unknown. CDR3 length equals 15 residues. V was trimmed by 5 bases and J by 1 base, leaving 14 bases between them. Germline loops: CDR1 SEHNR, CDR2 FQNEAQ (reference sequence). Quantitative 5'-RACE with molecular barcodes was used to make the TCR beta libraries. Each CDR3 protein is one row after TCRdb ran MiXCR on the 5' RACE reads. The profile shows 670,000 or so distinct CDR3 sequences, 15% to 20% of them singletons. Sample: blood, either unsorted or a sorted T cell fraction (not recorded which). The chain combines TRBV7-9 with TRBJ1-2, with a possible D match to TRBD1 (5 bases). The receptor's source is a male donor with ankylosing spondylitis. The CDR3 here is CASSPHLGDNYGYTF. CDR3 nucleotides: TGTGCCAGCAGCCCACACCTGGGGGATAACTATGGCTACACCTTC.